This T cell receptor (beta chain) appears in the sequencing data of a study of T cells in women clearing cervical HPV infection. Turning to the study itself: Cases: HPV16-related CIN3 or worse on histology, a couple of invasive cancers. Study outcomes and limitations: TRBV6-7 abundance was lower in cases than controls (roughly 0.12% versus 0.15%).

Concerning this clone itself: As yet, its antigen is unknown. With the read ending 3 residues before the CDR3 end, the germline J gene is used to fill in that end.

Germline V gene data show CDR1 as MDHEN and CDR2 as SYDVKM. The CDR3 runs 15 residues. Losses at the gene ends were 6 bases for V and 5 bases for J; bases not matched to a gene: 9. The table came from immunoSEQ multiplex PCR; TCRdb's copy has only in-frame clones and leaves some out. The specimen's table records around 15,000 clones. Sequenced material: blood buffy coat. The chain uses TRBV28 and TRBJ2-5, with 10 bases aligning to TRBD1. This sequence was found in a woman between 18 and 70 years old with a cervical HPV16 infection that either progressed to CIN3+ or cleared (not recorded which). This chain's CDR3 is CASRWDRGRGETQYF. The CDR3 bases that were read are TGTGCCAGCAGGTGGGACAGGGGACGAGGGGAGACC. Using reference TRBV28 and TRBJ2-5 for the parts outside the CDR3, the full variable domain is DVKVTQSSRYLVKRTGEKVFLECVQDMDHENMFWYRQDPGLGLRLIYFSYDVKMKEKGDIPEGYSVSREKKERFSLILESASTNQTSMYLCASRWDRGRGETQYFGPGTRLLVL.